The clone carrying this TCR beta chain occurred a few times. No antigen is known for it. These data belong to a study of CD8 T cells in ankylosing spondylitis. Overall study results and limits: What seemed typical of ankylosing spondylitis blood was a TCR beta motif built from several highly homologous variants. Researchers reportedly found disease-linked clones significantly enriched in matched ankylosing spondylitis synovial fluid. Disease-associated clones were CD8+ and fairly uncommon in peripheral blood. Earlier reports found some motif variants in synovial fluid and blood in reactive arthritis.

This CDR3 is 14 amino acids long. V lost 1 base and J 2 bases, leaving 8 bases between the germline ends. Quantitative 5'-RACE was performed with molecular barcodes, and it yielded the TCR beta libraries. TCRdb independently ran MiXCR on the 5' RACE reads; one entry per CDR3 protein. The data show a few hundred thousand distinct CDR3 sequences, less than 10% seen once. This sequence originates from a male donor with ankylosing spondylitis. V is TRBV12-3 or TRBV12-4 and J is TRBJ1-2; D call uncertain. Source material: blood, either unsorted or a sorted T cell fraction (not recorded which). The CDR3 DNA is TGTGCCAGCAGTTTAGGGATGAGGAACTATGGCTACACCTTC. Protein: CASSLGMRNYGYTF.